This entry lists 23 T cell receptor beta chains sequenced from one sample in a study of cytomegalovirus exposure and HLA in healthy donors. The primer mix had 60 Vbeta and 13 Jbeta primers. Assay: immunoSEQ multiplex PCR; the TCRdb copy retains only in-frame clones and omits some. The sample yields about 80,000 clones, roughly two thirds seen once. The sample taken for sequencing was PBMCs. Receptors were obtained from a woman between 45 and 65 years old in good health and CMV-seropositive.

This rearrangement joins TRBV10-2 to TRBJ2-7, with TRBD1 as a possible D gene (6 bases). The CDR3 sequence is 15 residues long. CDR1 WSHSY and CDR2 SAAADI come from the germline V gene. Trimming pared 6 bases from V and 3 bases from J, leaving 18 bases between. The CDR3 coding sequence is TGCGCCAGCAGGGCAGGGGTTGGCTCCAACTACGAGCAGTACTTC. Amino acids: CASRAGVGSNYEQYF.

This clone was seen more than once but under ten times. V gene TRBV28 combines with J gene TRBJ1-4, with a possible D match to TRBD1 (5 bases). V gave up 5 bases and J gave up 4 bases, with 20 bases separating them. The CDR3 is 17 amino acids. Germline CDR1 reads MDHEN; CDR2 reads SYDVKM. The CDR3 spells CASSLPVSRQLNEKLFF. In DNA, the CDR3 is TGTGCCAGCAGTCTTCCAGTCTCCCGACAGCTTAATGAAAAACTGTTTTTT.

This clone has just a few counts. In nucleotides, the CDR3 is TGTGCCAGCAGGGGGCAGTGGAACACTGAAGCTTTCTTT. Translated, it gives CASRGQWNTEAFF. The V gene is TRBV2, the J gene TRBJ1-1; TRBD1 might be the D (5 bases). The V gene's germline CDR1 is SNHLY and CDR2 FYNNEI. The CDR3 spans 13 residues. Between the trimmed V and J ends, which lost 6 bases and 1 base, there was a span of 9 bases.

The V gene is TRBV9, the J gene TRBJ1-2; perhaps TRBD1 as D (6 bases). V was trimmed by 3 bases and J by 8 bases, leaving 17 bases between them. CDR3 length: 14 residues. Per the germline V gene, CDR1 is SGDLS and CDR2 is YYNGEE. CDR3 sequence reads: CASSEQQGSSGYTF. The DNA of the CDR3 is TGTGCCAGCAGCGAACAACAGGGCTCTTCGGGCTACACCTTC.

V usage is TRBV5-1 and J usage is TRBJ2-3; 13 bases line up with TRBD2. CDR1 SGHRS and CDR2 YFSETQ come from the germline V gene. The V and J ends lost 0 bases and 5 bases, in that order; junction bases with no gene match: 6. This CDR3 comprises 17 residues. The CDR3 loop is CASSLEGTSGEEDTQYF. CDR3 DNA sequence: TGCGCCAGCAGCTTGGAGGGGACTAGCGGGGAGGAAGATACGCAGTATTTT.

This rearrangement joins TRBV5-4 to TRBJ1-6; TRBD1 matches at 7 bases. Germline V gene lookup returns CDR1 SGHNT and CDR2 YYREEE (reference sequence). The CDR3 has 16 residues. Losses at the gene ends were 1 base for V and 7 bases for J; bases not matched to a gene: 8. CDR3 DNA sequence: TGTGCCAGCAGCTTGTCCGCCGGGACAGTAAATTCACCCCTCCACTTT. Translated: CASSLSAGTVNSPLHF.

This chain connects TRBV7-6 to TRBJ2-2; perhaps TRBD1 as D (6 bases). V gave up 0 bases and J gave up 3 bases, with 11 bases separating them. The CDR3 has 16 amino acids. The V gene's germline CDR1 is SGHVS and CDR2 FNYEAQ. CDR3 sequence: CASSLAQGIDTGELFF. Here the CDR3 DNA reads TGTGCCAGCAGCTTAGCTCAGGGGATTGACACCGGGGAGCTGTTTTTT.

V and J are TRBV10-1 and TRBJ2-3; D gene uncertain. The CDR3 length is 12 residues. Deletions cut 2 bases from V and 11 bases from J, with 11 bases between. From germline, CDR1 is WNHNN and CDR2 SYGVQD (reference sequence). The CDR3 coding sequence is TGCGCCAGCAGTGAGGCCAGGATCGGGCAGTATTTT. It encodes CASSEARIGQYF.

In this sample, this clone turned up a few times. V usage is TRBV6-4 and J usage is TRBJ2-2; D is possibly TRBD2 (5 bases). The V gene lost 0 bases and the J gene lost 0 bases, with 8 bases spanning the gap. The length of the CDR3 is 16 residues. From germline, CDR1 is MRHNA and CDR2 SNTAGT. The CDR3, as DNA: TGTGCCAGCAGTGACTCCCCCGGGACGAACACCGGGGAGCTGTTTTTT. Amino acid sequence: CASSDSPGTNTGELFF.

The chain uses TRBV5-1 and TRBJ1-2; 7 bases are shared with TRBD1. The CDR3 contains 14 residues. From germline, CDR1 is SGHRS and CDR2 YFSETQ. Trimming removed 0 bases from V and 8 bases from J; junction bases left unmatched: 7. The CDR3 nucleotides are TGCGCCAGCAGCTTGGGCGGTACAGGGGAGGGCTACACCTTC. It is translated as CASSLGGTGEGYTF.

V gene TRBV7-8 combines with J gene TRBJ1-6; D not certain. The CDR3 runs to 15 residues. The germline V gene has CDR1 SGHVS and CDR2 FQNEAQ. V was shortened by 5 bases and J by 6 bases, with 14 bases between the two germline ends. CDR3 residues: CASSPMGRANSPLHF. DNA for the CDR3: TGTGCCAGCAGCCCAATGGGCCGCGCTAATTCACCCCTCCACTTT.

This clone was seen only a few times. This chain connects TRBV6-5 to TRBJ1-1, with unresolved D. The germline CDR1 and CDR2 sequences are MNHEY and SVGAGI. The length of the CDR3 is 14 residues. V lost 3 bases and J 0 bases, leaving 8 bases between the germline ends. This chain's CDR3 is CASSYFEMNTEAFF. CDR3 nucleotides: TGTGCCAGCAGTTATTTCGAGATGAACACTGAAGCTTTCTTT.

V is TRBV28 and J is TRBJ2-5; possible D gene TRBD1, 5 bases. Germline assignment: CDR1 MDHEN and CDR2 SYDVKM. The CDR3 contains 13 residues. CDR3 in DNA: TGTGCTTCAAGGGGTACAAGTTCGGAGACCCAGTACTTC. Translated, it gives CASRGTSSETQYF.

The genes are TRBV2 and TRBJ2-4; no clear D gene. Trimming pared 5 bases from V and 2 bases from J, leaving 13 bases between. The CDR3 runs to 15 residues. Germline V gives CDR1 SNHLY, CDR2 FYNNEI. The CDR3 nucleotides read TGTGCCAGCAGTCGGAGCAGTGTAACCAAAAACATTCAGTACTTC. This translates into CASSRSSVTKNIQYF.

The gene calls are TRBV6-6 and TRBJ2-5; possibly TRBD2 for D (6 bases). In germline, CDR1 is MNHNY, CDR2 SVGAGI (reference sequence). Trimming removed 6 bases from V and 5 bases from J, with 19 bases in between. This CDR3 region has 15 residues. In DNA, the CDR3 is TGTGCCAGCAGCATCACCCAGGGAGGCGGGGAGACCCAGTACTTC. Translation: CASSITQGGGETQYF.

The gene calls are TRBV7-6 and TRBJ1-1; 9 nucleotides agree with TRBD1. The J segment lost 5 bases and the V segment lost 1 base, leaving 5 bases of the junction unmatched. Germline V gene data show CDR1 as SGHVS and CDR2 as FNYEAQ. The CDR3 has 15 residues. The CDR3 DNA follows: TGTGCCAGCAGCTTAGACAGGGGGCCGAGGACTGAAGCTTTCTTT. This translates into CASSLDRGPRTEAFF.

CDR3 sequence (DNA): TGCGCCAGCAGCTCGTTCGGGACACCTCTTTCAGAGACCCAGTACTTC. This sequence encodes CASSSFGTPLSETQYF. The chain carries TRBV5-1 and TRBJ2-5; tentatively, D is TRBD1 (6 bases). Germline CDR1 reads SGHRS; CDR2 reads YFSETQ. The V and J ends lost 3 bases and 4 bases respectively, with 19 bases between them. This CDR3 is 16 amino acids long.

The chain joins TRBV9 to TRBJ1-2; 8 bases are a match to TRBD1. Trimming at V came to 3 bases and at J to 2 bases, leaving 18 bases not matched to a gene. This CDR3 is 19 amino acids long. Germline CDR1 reads SGDLS; CDR2 reads YYNGEE. The CDR3 loop is CASSGDRTLTSFLNYGYTF. The DNA for the CDR3 is TGTGCCAGCAGCGGGGACAGGACCCTAACTTCATTTCTAAACTATGGCTACACCTTC.

This clone was picked up a small number of times. The V gene is TRBV19, the J gene TRBJ1-1, with D maybe TRBD1 (6 bases). Germline CDR1 LNHDA, CDR2 SQIVND (reference sequence). V dropped 10 bases and J dropped 5 bases, with 20 bases sitting between them. The CDR3 sequence is 14 residues long. The CDR3 DNA reads as TGTGCCACACGGGGGGACATACCAATGACTGAAGCTTTCTTT. Translation gives CATRGDIPMTEAFF.

V usage is TRBV2 and J usage is TRBJ2-2; a weak D match, TRBD1 (6 bases). Looked up from germline, CDR1 is SNHLY and CDR2 is FYNNEI. This CDR3 region has 16 residues. Trimming removed 5 bases at V and 7 bases at J, with 20 bases between. The CDR3 spells CASSLMDSPELGELFF. The CDR3 DNA reads TGTGCCAGCAGTCTCATGGACAGTCCCGAGCTCGGGGAGCTGTTTTTT.

The chain carries TRBV5-5 and TRBJ2-7, with D perhaps TRBD1 (5 bases). V lost 1 base and J 1 base, leaving 15 bases between the germline ends. This CDR3 is built from 16 residues. The germline CDR1 and CDR2 sequences are SGHKS and YYEKEE (reference sequence). CDR3 sequence: CASSLSAGSRSYEQYF. The CDR3 nucleotides are TGTGCCAGCAGCTTGAGTGCAGGGTCCAGGTCCTACGAGCAGTACTTC.

The chain has TRBV6-5 and TRBJ1-6; no definite D call. V lost 6 bases and J 0 bases, leaving 9 bases between the germline ends. Germline CDR1 reads MNHEY; CDR2 reads SVGAGI. This CDR3 spans 15 amino acids. CDR3 in amino acids: CASRYRDSYNSPLHF. DNA of the CDR3: TGTGCCAGCAGATACAGAGACTCCTATAATTCACCCCTCCACTTT.

This clone was detected only once. This chain connects TRBV13 to TRBJ2-7; TRBD1 matches 9 bases. V lost 0 bases, J lost 5 bases, and 5 bases stayed unmatched. The CDR3 length is 15 residues. CDR1 PRHDT and CDR2 FYEKMQ come from the germline V gene (reference sequence). CDR3 DNA sequence: TGTGCCAGCAGCTTAGGCGGGACAGGGACTGACGAGCAGTACTTC. Translation gives CASSLGGTGTDEQYF.